This passage covers 26 T cell receptor beta chains from one sample sequenced in a study of shared clonotypes between healthy human individuals. Clones were sequenced by immunoSEQ multiplex PCR, and TCRdb holds only the in-frame ones, with some missing. The sample lists roughly 2.6 million clones; more than 90% were seen once. The specimen was naive CD4+ T cells sorted from blood. Subset here: CD45RA+ positively selected. Receptors originate from a man aged 18-30 years in good health.

With regard to this clone: This sample also contains other DNA sequences that code for the same CDR3. V is TRBV28 and J is TRBJ1-2, with 8 positions matching TRBD1. This CDR3 spans 14 amino acids. Germline assignment: CDR1 MDHEN and CDR2 SYDVKM. Germline trimming cut 5 bases from V and 4 bases from J; bases unmatched to any gene: 6. CDR3 sequence: CASSTGGAGYGYTF. Written as DNA, the CDR3 is TGTGCCAGCAGTACAGGGGGGGCAGGCTATGGCTACACCTTC.

On this clone: Since a much larger clone is just one base distant, this may be a read error. Additional DNA sequences in this sample encode the identical CDR3. J is TRBJ2-7 and V is TRBV5-1; possibly TRBD1 for D (5 bases). Trimming removed 4 bases at V and 3 bases at J, with 8 bases between. The CDR3 spans 12 residues. Germline V gene sequence: CDR1 SGHRS, CDR2 YFSETQ. CDR3 in amino acids: CASSRDSYEQYF. The CDR3 nucleotides read TGCGCCAGCAGCCGTGACAGCTACGAGCAGTACTTC.

This clone was observed a single time. This chain links TRBV10-3 with TRBJ2-5, with D maybe TRBD1 (5 bases). The J call may be wrong; the DNA end is better matched by TRBJ2-7. Germline CDR1 and CDR2: ENHRY and SYGVKD. This CDR3 contains 13 residues. DNA of the CDR3: TGTGCCATAAGGACACCGGACTCCTACGAGCAGTACTTC. Its protein is CAIRTPDSYEQYF.

This clone was observed a single time. The chain couples TRBV19 to TRBJ2-5, with TRBD1 as a possible D gene (7 bases). CDR1 is LNHDA, CDR2 SQIVND, per germline (reference sequence). This CDR3 has 13 amino acids. V gave up 6 bases and J gave up 7 bases, with 15 bases separating them. This chain's CDR3 is CASSHTQGGTQYF. Written as DNA, the CDR3 is TGTGCCAGTAGCCACACCCAGGGGGGGACCCAGTACTTC.

The chain uses TRBV10-2 and TRBJ2-7; 13 bases align to TRBD2. The CDR3 spans 14 residues. Trimming cost V 7 bases and J 3 bases; bases outside gene matches: 3. Germline V lookup: CDR1 WSHSY, CDR2 SAAADI. The CDR3 spells CASTRTSGSYEQYF. The CDR3 DNA reads TGCGCCAGCACAAGGACTAGCGGGAGCTACGAGCAGTACTTC.

The rearrangement links TRBV9 to TRBJ2-3; maybe TRBD2 (6 bases). The CDR3 length is 14 residues. Germline V gives CDR1 SGDLS, CDR2 YYNGEE. Trimming took off 1 base at V and 6 bases at J, with 12 bases between the two ends. CDR3 in amino acids: CASSVSGAVDTQYF. The CDR3, as DNA: TGTGCCAGCAGCGTATCGGGAGCGGTGGATACGCAGTATTTT.

V gene TRBV6-5 combines with J gene TRBJ2-7, with unresolved D. This CDR3 has 14 amino acids. Looked up from germline, CDR1 is MNHEY and CDR2 is SVGAGI. V lost 4 bases and J 3 bases, leaving 13 bases between the germline ends. CDR3 coding DNA: TGTGCCAGCAGTTCCGTTCCTACGGGCTACGAGCAGTACTTC. It specifies CASSSVPTGYEQYF.

About this clone: Other DNA sequences of this sample code for an identical CDR3. CDR3 sequence (DNA): TGTGCCAGCTCACTCGACAGGGACTATGGCTACACCTTC. It codes for CASSLDRDYGYTF. The genes are TRBV18 and TRBJ1-2; 7 bases map to TRBD1. The CDR3 covers 13 residues. Per germline, CDR1 KGHSH and CDR2 LQKENI. Germline trimming cut 4 bases from V and 3 bases from J; bases unmatched to any gene: 2.

This sequence joins TRBV6-1 and TRBJ2-2, with 7 bases lining up with TRBD2. The CDR3 spans 16 residues. Per the germline V gene, CDR1 is MNHNS and CDR2 is SASEGT. Trimming at V came to 4 bases and at J to 0 bases, leaving 5 bases not matched to a gene. In DNA form, the CDR3 reads TGTGCCAGCAGTGCTCAGCGGGGATCGAACACCGGGGAGCTGTTTTTT. This codes for CASSAQRGSNTGELFF.

The chain recombines TRBV5-4 with TRBJ1-2; D possibly corresponds to TRBD1 (6 bases). V was clipped by 4 bases and J by 6 bases, with 16 bases between them. CDR1 is SGHNT and CDR2 is YYREEE in the germline V gene (reference sequence). CDR3 length equals 14 residues. The CDR3 reads CASSIQGVIHGYTF. The DNA of the CDR3 is TGTGCCAGCAGCATACAGGGCGTTATCCATGGCTACACCTTC.

This chain joins TRBV9 and TRBJ2-7, with D possibly being TRBD2 (5 bases). The CDR3 is made up of 15 amino acids. Trimming left V 0 bases short and J 0 bases short, with 10 bases between. Germline V gene sequence: CDR1 SGDLS, CDR2 YYNGEE. The CDR3: CASSVGGQTSYEQYF. The CDR3 bases are TGTGCCAGCAGCGTAGGAGGGCAGACCTCCTACGAGCAGTACTTC.

This rearrangement joins TRBV6-1 to TRBJ2-3; maybe TRBD2 (5 bases). Per germline, CDR1 MNHNS and CDR2 SASEGT. CDR3 length equals 14 residues. The V end lost 6 bases, the J end lost 2 bases, and 12 bases lay between the germline ends. CDR3 nucleotides: TGTGCCAGCAGAGCTAGCCGAACCACAGATACGCAGTATTTT. Encoded protein: CASRASRTTDTQYF.

The J gene is TRBJ2-3, the V gene TRBV5-1; 8 bases fit TRBD2. Trimming cost V 4 bases and J 2 bases; bases outside gene matches: 6. The CDR3 is 15 amino acids. Per the germline V gene, CDR1 is SGHRS and CDR2 is YFSETQ. The CDR3 protein is CASSTAGLDTDTQYF. The CDR3, as DNA: TGCGCCAGCAGCACTGCGGGACTAGACACAGATACGCAGTATTTT.

This rearrangement joins TRBV28 to TRBJ1-5; 9 positions agree with TRBD1. Per the germline V gene, CDR1 is MDHEN and CDR2 is SYDVKM. The CDR3 is 16 amino acids. Losses at the gene ends were 5 bases for V and 6 bases for J; bases not matched to a gene: 11. The CDR3 DNA follows: TGTGCCAGCAGTCCCGACAGGGGGAACTCTTTTCAGCCCCAGCATTTT. It specifies CASSPDRGNSFQPQHF.

The rearrangement uses TRBV2 and TRBJ2-6; D gene unclear. This CDR3 comprises 15 residues. V lost 5 bases to trimming and J lost 0 bases, with 8 bases between them. CDR1 is SNHLY, CDR2 FYNNEI, per germline. This chain's CDR3 is CASSPNTSGANVLTF. The CDR3 coding sequence is TGTGCCAGCAGTCCGAATACCTCTGGGGCCAACGTCCTGACTTTC.

The J gene is TRBJ1-6, the V gene TRBV6-1; 7 nucleotides match TRBD1. Germline CDR1 MNHNS, CDR2 SASEGT. This CDR3 comprises 15 residues. The junction had 12 bases not matched to a gene; V was cut back by 6 bases and J by 10 bases. The CDR3 nucleotides are TGTGCCAGCAGGGGGTTCGTGACAGGGAACTCACCCCTCCACTTT. Its translation: CASRGFVTGNSPLHF.

J is TRBJ2-1 and V is TRBV27; D is possibly TRBD2 (7 bases). CDR1 is MNHEY and CDR2 is SMNVEV in the germline V gene (reference sequence). Trimming pared 8 bases from V and 0 bases from J, leaving 14 bases between. The CDR3 consists of 15 residues. The CDR3 region is CASRGAGSSYNEQFF. CDR3 DNA sequence: TGTGCCAGCCGGGGGGCGGGAAGCTCCTACAATGAGCAGTTCTTC.

The rearrangement joins TRBV5-1 to TRBJ2-2; 8 nucleotides line up with TRBD1. The CDR3 loop spans 14 amino acids. V dropped 4 bases and J dropped 7; count of bases not matched to a gene: 6. CDR1 is SGHRS, CDR2 YFSETQ, per germline. Here the CDR3 reads CASSVDRVGGELFF. The DNA of the CDR3 is TGCGCCAGCAGCGTGGACAGGGTGGGCGGGGAGCTGTTTTTT.

The rearrangement joins TRBV7-2 to TRBJ2-7; 7 bases are a match to TRBD1. Germline CDR1 and CDR2: SGHTA and FQGNSA. Trimming cost V 5 bases and J 0 bases; bases outside gene matches: 7. The CDR3 is 15 residues long. The CDR3 DNA reads TGTGCCAGCAGCCATGGACAGGCCCGCTCCTACGAGCAGTACTTC. It translates to CASSHGQARSYEQYF.

The chain has TRBV7-2 and TRBJ1-6; D is unresolved. The CDR3 loop spans 15 amino acids. The germline V and J ends were trimmed by 5 bases and 6 bases, with 14 bases remaining between them. Looked up from germline, CDR1 is SGHTA and CDR2 is FQGNSA. The CDR3 loop reads CASSPNLGFNSPLHF. CDR3 bases: TGTGCCAGCAGCCCGAACCTAGGCTTTAATTCACCCCTCCACTTT. Combining the CDR3 with reference TRBV7-2 and TRBJ1-6 gives the whole variable domain GAGVSQSPSNKVTEKGKDVELRCDPISGHTALYWYRQSLGQGLEFLIYFQGNSAPDKSGLPSDRFSAERTGGSVSTLTIQRTQQEDSAVYLCASSPNLGFNSPLHFGNGTRLTVT.

The chain links TRBV9 to TRBJ1-2; 8 positions match TRBD1. Germline CDR1 is SGDLS and CDR2 is YYNGEE. V trimming: 4 bases; J trimming: 1 base; junction bases outside the gene matches: 6. This CDR3 has 15 residues. Here the CDR3 DNA reads TGTGCCAGCAGCCTTACCGACAGGGGTAACTATGGCTACACCTTC. It specifies CASSLTDRGNYGYTF.

The chain carries TRBV19 and TRBJ1-1; possibly TRBD1 for D (5 bases). The CDR3 covers 15 residues. Germline lookup yields CDR1 LNHDA and CDR2 SQIVND (reference sequence). V was cut by 1 base and J by 1 base, with 10 bases left in between. The CDR3 protein is CASSIVMGENTEAFF. The CDR3 bases are TGTGCCAGTAGTATAGTGATGGGGGAGAACACTGAAGCTTTCTTT.

This clone has only one observation. The chain is built from TRBV6-6 and TRBJ2-3; 8 nucleotides align to TRBD1. Losses at the gene ends were 0 bases for V and 3 bases for J; bases not matched to a gene: 2. The CDR3 covers 15 residues. Per germline, CDR1 MNHNY and CDR2 SVGAGI (reference sequence). CDR3 nucleotide sequence: TGTGCCAGCAGTTACTCTCAGGGGGCAACAGATACGCAGTATTTT. It specifies CASSYSQGATDTQYF.

CDR3: CAIKIRQGVGTEAFF. Written as DNA, the CDR3 is TGTGCCATCAAGATCCGACAGGGCGTTGGGACTGAAGCTTTCTTT. The rearrangement uses TRBV6-5 and TRBJ1-1, with TRBD1 identical over 7 bases. Germline-derived CDR1 and CDR2 are MNHEY and SVGAGI. This CDR3 comprises 15 residues. The trim removed 10 bases at V and 5 bases at J, leaving 16 bases unmatched.

This chain joins TRBV27 and TRBJ2-1; 8 bases line up with TRBD2. Germline CDR1 MNHEY, CDR2 SMNVEV (reference sequence). This CDR3 comprises 16 residues. The junction had 10 bases not matched to a gene; V was cut back by 2 bases and J by 7 bases. The CDR3 DNA is TGTGCCAGCAGTTTAGGTTCGGGGGGGATTAGAAATGAGCAGTTCTTC. Translated: CASSLGSGGIRNEQFF.

The chain combines TRBV7-9 with TRBJ2-5; D ambiguous. This CDR3 is 11 amino acids long. The germline V and J ends were trimmed by 7 bases and 4 bases, with 7 bases remaining between them. Germline V gene data show CDR1 as SEHNR and CDR2 as FQNEAQ (reference sequence). This CDR3 reads CASTFRETQYF. In DNA form, the CDR3 reads TGTGCCAGCACCTTTCGAGAGACCCAGTACTTC.